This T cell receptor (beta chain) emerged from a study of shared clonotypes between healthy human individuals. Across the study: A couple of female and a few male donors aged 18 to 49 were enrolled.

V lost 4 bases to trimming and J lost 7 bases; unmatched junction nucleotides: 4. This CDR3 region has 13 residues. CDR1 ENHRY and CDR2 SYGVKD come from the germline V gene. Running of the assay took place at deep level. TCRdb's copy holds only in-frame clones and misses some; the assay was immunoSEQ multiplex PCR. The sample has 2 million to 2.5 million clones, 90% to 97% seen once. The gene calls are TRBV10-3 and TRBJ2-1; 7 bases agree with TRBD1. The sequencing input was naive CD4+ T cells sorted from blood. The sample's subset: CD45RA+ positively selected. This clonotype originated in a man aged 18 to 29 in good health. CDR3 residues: CAISALQGNEQFF. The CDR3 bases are TGTGCCATCAGTGCCCTACAGGGGAATGAGCAGTTCTTC.